The rows below give T cell receptor beta chains drawn from one sample of a study of T cell changes during pregnancy in multiple sclerosis. TCRdb's table, derived via immunoSEQ multiplex PCR, lists solely in-frame clones and lacks some. The data contain some 70,000 clones, over 75% of them singletons. Sequenced here: CD8+ T cells from peripheral blood mononuclear cells, sampled before pregnancy. The receptors here all came from a female donor with multiple sclerosis, enrolled in a pregnancy study. CDR3s include the opening cysteine and the closing phenylalanine or tryptophan. D genes are given only for firm matches. The listing skips clone size in some rows; elsewhere it reads once, few, many or a size class.

clone_size: once; d_call: -; v_call: TRBV6-5; j_call: TRBJ2-7; cdr3_aa: CASSYQYEQYF; cdr3_nt: TGTGCCAGCAGTTACCAGTACGAGCAGTACTTC
clone_size: -; d_call: -; v_call: TRBV10-3; j_call: TRBJ1-6; cdr3_aa: CAISESNRVVNSPLHF; cdr3_nt: TGTGCCATCAGTGAGTCGAACAGGGTGGTCAATTCACCCCTCCACTTT
clone_size: once; d_call: -; v_call: TRBV13; j_call: TRBJ2-5; cdr3_aa: CASSLSASGGTQYF; cdr3_nt: TGTGCCAGCAGTCTTTCGGCTTCCGGAGGGACCCAGTACTTC
clone_size: -; d_call: TRBD1; v_call: TRBV25-1; j_call: TRBJ2-5; cdr3_aa: CASSRRDRAGETQYF; cdr3_nt: TGTGCCAGCAGTCGACGGGACAGGGCAGGAGAGACCCAGTACTTC
clone_size: -; d_call: TRBD2; v_call: TRBV6-4; j_call: TRBJ2-3; cdr3_aa: CASRGSSGGSDTQYF; cdr3_nt: TGTGCCAGCAGGGGGTCTAGCGGGGGGTCAGATACGCAGTATTTT
clone_size: -; d_call: TRBD1; v_call: TRBV5-4; j_call: TRBJ1-1; cdr3_aa: CASSFRGQEAFF; cdr3_nt: TGTGCCAGCAGCTTCCGGGGACAGGAAGCTTTCTTT
clone_size: -; d_call: -; v_call: TRBV10-3; j_call: TRBJ1-2; cdr3_aa: CAISVSDNNYGYTF; cdr3_nt: TGTGCCATCAGTGTGTCGGACAATAACTATGGCTACACCTTC
clone_size: -; d_call: -; v_call: TRBV6-1; j_call: TRBJ2-7; cdr3_aa: CATVYEQYF; cdr3_nt: TGTGCCACCGTCTACGAGCAGTACTTC
clone_size: -; d_call: -; v_call: TRBV9; j_call: TRBJ2-7; cdr3_aa: CASSVGSGTYEQYF; cdr3_nt: TGTGCCAGCAGCGTAGGGTCAGGAACCTACGAGCAGTACTTC
clone_size: -; d_call: TRBD2; v_call: TRBV6-4; j_call: TRBJ2-3; cdr3_aa: CASSPVSGGADTQYF; cdr3_nt: TGTGCCAGCAGTCCAGTTAGCGGGGGCGCAGATACGCAGTATTTT
clone_size: once; d_call: TRBD1; v_call: TRBV7-2; j_call: TRBJ1-2; cdr3_aa: CASSPDRDFDYTF; cdr3_nt: TGTGCCAGCAGCCCGGACAGGGACTTTGACTACACCTTC